This T cell receptor beta chain came from a study of OX40 agonist ivuxolimab in advanced cancers. Here immunoSEQ multiplex PCR was the method, and the copy in TCRdb shows in-frame clones only, minus some. This repertoire shows roughly 79,000 clones, approximately 80% found once; its top ten account for around 0.49%. This TCR came from an adult with an advanced solid tumor such as melanoma, head and neck, liver or kidney cancer. The source material was CD4+ or CD8+ T cells sorted from blood, sampled in a trial of the OX40 agonist ivuxolimab.

CDR3 loop: CASSVTGTLNTEAFF. CDR3 nucleotide sequence: TGTGCCAGCAGTGTAACCGGGACATTGAACACTGAAGCTTTCTTT. The V gene is TRBV6-1, the J gene TRBJ1-1; possible D gene TRBD1, 6 bases. Germline assignment: CDR1 MNHNS and CDR2 SASEGT. CDR3 length equals 15 residues. Deletions cut 4 bases from V and 0 bases from J, with 12 bases between.